The 10 T cell receptor beta chains below were found in one sample sequenced in a study of blood T cell repertoires in COVID-19. The protocol was immunoSEQ multiplex PCR, while the TCRdb copy is restricted to in-frame clones and leaves out a portion. The sample has 80,000 to 100,000 clones, 81% seen once. Specimen: peripheral blood. The receptors stem from a man aged 55-75 years with acute or convalescent COVID-19.

The V call is TRBV11-2, the J call TRBJ1-2, with 9 bases fitting TRBD1. The J segment lost 4 bases and the V segment lost 4 bases, leaving 1 base of the junction unmatched. Germline CDR1 SGHAT, CDR2 FQNNGV. This CDR3 has 13 residues. CDR3 sequence: CASSSGQGYGYTF. CDR3 bases: TGTGCCAGCAGCTCGGGACAGGGCTATGGCTACACCTTC.

This chain connects TRBV5-5 to TRBJ1-1; TRBD1 might be the D (5 bases). This CDR3 comprises 12 residues. Germline V lookup: CDR1 SGHKS, CDR2 YYEKEE (reference sequence). Between the trimmed V and J ends, which lost 4 bases and 5 bases, there was a span of 9 bases. The CDR3 protein is CASSLGVTEAFF. CDR3 DNA sequence: TGTGCCAGCAGCCTAGGGGTGACTGAAGCTTTCTTT.

The gene calls are TRBV18 and TRBJ2-7; 7 bases are a match to TRBD2. The CDR3 has 15 residues. Germline CDR1 KGHSH, CDR2 LQKENI. J was trimmed by 4 bases and V by 1 base; bases with no gene match: 7. The CDR3 DNA sequence: TGTGCCAGCTCACCACTGGGGGAGGGAAGTTACGAGCAGTACTTC. As protein: CASSPLGEGSYEQYF.

This chain connects TRBV18 to TRBJ2-7, with no clear D. V lost 5 bases to trimming and J lost 6 bases, with 17 bases between them. The CDR3 loop spans 14 amino acids. CDR1 and CDR2 from the germline V gene are KGHSH and LQKENI. CDR3 protein: CASSTGRSLSEQYF. The CDR3 region has the DNA TGTGCCAGCTCAACGGGTCGCTCCCTGAGCGAGCAGTACTTC. The variable domain in full, completed from reference TRBV18 and TRBJ2-7, reads NAGVMQNPRHLVRRRGQEARLRCSPMKGHSHVYWYRQLPEEGLKFMVYLQKENIIDESGMPKERFSAEFPKEGPSILRIQQVVRGDSAAYFCASSTGRSLSEQYFGPGTRLTVT.

This chain uses TRBV27 with TRBJ2-7; 7 bases map to TRBD1. Germline V gene sequence: CDR1 MNHEY, CDR2 SMNVEV (reference sequence). V lost 4 bases, J lost 7 bases, and 13 bases stayed unmatched. This CDR3 is built from 15 residues. The CDR3 loop is CASSYLGQTGGEQYF. The DNA for the CDR3 is TGTGCCAGCAGTTACCTGGGACAGACCGGCGGGGAGCAGTACTTC.

The chain recombines TRBV7-2 with TRBJ2-7; D may be TRBD2 (6 bases). The CDR3 length is 14 residues. V lost 5 bases to trimming and J lost 6 bases, with 17 bases between them. The V gene's germline CDR1 is SGHTA and CDR2 FQGNSA. CDR3 in DNA: TGTGCCAGCAGCCCCGGGACTCCACGTTCCGAGCAGTACTTC. It encodes CASSPGTPRSEQYF.

V gene TRBV4-1 combines with J gene TRBJ2-3; 12 bases align to TRBD2. CDR3 length: 16 amino acids. Germline assignment: CDR1 MGHRA and CDR2 YSYEKL. With 3 bases clipped from V and 3 bases from J, the junction kept 4 bases outside the gene matches. The CDR3 sequence: CASSQRLAGVTDTQYF. CDR3 bases: TGCGCCAGCAGCCAGCGACTAGCGGGAGTAACAGATACGCAGTATTTT.

This clone showed up just a few times. The rearrangement links TRBV11-3 to TRBJ2-7; the match to TRBD1 covers 8 bases. With V trimmed by 5 bases and J by 2 bases, 5 bases remained unmatched. CDR3 length: 14 amino acids. Germline-derived CDR1 and CDR2 are SGHNT and YENEEA. CDR3 in amino acids: CASSPDRGAYEQYF. The DNA for the CDR3 is TGTGCCAGCAGCCCAGACAGGGGAGCCTACGAGCAGTACTTC.

V gene TRBV10-3 combines with J gene TRBJ2-3, with D tentatively TRBD2 (5 bases). The V end lost 3 bases, the J end lost 4 bases, and 20 bases lay between the germline ends. The length of the CDR3 is 17 residues. Germline V gene data show CDR1 as ENHRY and CDR2 as SYGVKD. CDR3 coding DNA: TGTGCCATCAGTGACCCACGCACTAGTTTTCTGGCAGATACGCAGTATTTT. Translating gives CAISDPRTSFLADTQYF.

The chain uses TRBV9 and TRBJ2-7; 10 bases line up with TRBD2. This CDR3 spans 15 amino acids. The trim removed 3 bases at V and 1 base at J, leaving 4 bases unmatched. CDR1 and CDR2 from the germline V gene are SGDLS and YYNGEE. CDR3 sequence: CASSASGSKSYEQYF. For the CDR3, the DNA is TGTGCCAGCAGCGCTAGCGGGAGCAAGTCCTACGAGCAGTACTTC. Together with reference TRBV9 and TRBJ2-7, the CDR3 gives the full variable domain: DSGVTQTPKHLITATGQRVTLRCSPRSGDLSVYWYQQSLDQGLQFLIQYYNGEERAKGNILERFSAQQFPDLHSELNLSSLELGDSALYFCASSASGSKSYEQYFGPGTRLTVT.